This T cell receptor (beta chain) was identified in a study of T cells in Graves' hyperthyroidism and ophthalmopathy (dated by TCRdb to about 2019). Background for the entire study: To identify distinguishing TCR V-J signatures, a discovery cohort of about 95 patients was used, comprising 43 with Graves' ophthalmopathy and some 57 with stable Graves' hyperthyroidism. Prospective prediction of ophthalmopathy was tested in an independent validation cohort consisting of roughly 20 hyperthyroidism patients and approximately 16 patients who later progressed to ophthalmopathy. For training and testing, the 110 or so patients in the discovery cohort were randomly divided in a 7:3 ratio. In about 6 Graves' hyperthyroidism patients, the study also compared T-cell repertoires from thyroid tissue with T-cell repertoires from blood. Once sampling was done, hyperthyroidism patients were given methimazole at a starting dose of 30 mg daily, whereas ophthalmopathy patients were given high-dose intravenous methylprednisolone. TCR Vbeta CDR3 sequencing of 130 to 150 peripheral blood samples (under 45 ophthalmopathy, around 80 hyperthyroidism and around 17 progressor patients) is reported in the paper. General conclusions and limits of the study: Most expanded thyroid clonotypes (frequency above 0.001) were also found in blood, which suggests that blood repertoires may mirror thyroid immune responses. During validation, the model predicted progression to ophthalmopathy a median of approximately 6.5 months ahead of onset, with 60% to 71% sensitivity and about 75% specificity. Ophthalmopathy was separated from stable hyperthyroidism by a 13 V-J signature model, with around 90% sensitivity and approximately 81% specificity obtained in cross-validation and 80%/75% obtained in testing. No statistical method was used to set the sample size in advance, and investigators knew the group allocation.

Amplification of TCR beta CDR3 regions was carried out from RNA transcripts. A first-round RT-PCR of the TCR CDR3 used the HTBI primer set with the Qiagen OneStep RT-PCR kit. Libraries were constructed in a second round of multiplex PCR, after which size selection and purification were performed. Paired-end sequencing of the libraries was performed with 100 bp reads on an Illumina HiSeq2000. From the authors' description of their analysis: SOAPnuke was used to process the raw data, throwing out any read that contained adapters or uncalled bases, had a mean Phred below 15, or lacked an exact constant-primer or identifier match. High-quality paired reads were merged using COPE v1.2.5, and each unique nucleotide sequence was defined as a clonotype. MiTCR v1.1 was used to align clonotypes to the IMGT TRBV, TRBD and TRBJ reference segments. The analysis was restricted to V-J combinations with a frequency above 0.0001, which together covered 99% to 99.2% of the repertoires. A TCS score was defined as the ratio between F50 (clonal expansion) and ExV (chaos), using BLOSUM62-based TCRdist between CDR3 peptides within each V-J. Welch's t-statistics and random forest reduced some 510 V-J features to fewer than 15, which were used in a naive Bayes classifier (R e1071). The similarity between thyroid and blood repertoires was quantified using the Morisita-Horn index. Using fastp trimming at Q25 and MiXCR clonotype assembly, TCRdb reanalyzed the public sequencing data and kept in-frame beta chains. Each record represents a unique CDR3 protein, reported with the most common genes and DNA among its rows. The V and J calls come from TCRdb's annotation, not from the publication. This sample comprises almost 600,000 distinct CDR3 sequences, 35% to 55% of them detected only once. Roughly 8.2% of the sample goes to the ten largest clones.

This clonotype was seen ten or more times. Its cognate antigen has yet to be identified. No much larger clone exists at a distance of one base, and base qualities are not known. Via the germline V gene, CDR1 is SGDLS and CDR2 YYNGEE. V is clipped by 4 bases and J by 1 base, and the sequence between their germline boundaries is 15 bases long. The CDR3 starts with the cysteine, ends with the phenylalanine, and has 15 residues. The entry retains the CDR3 DNA only, 45 bases that are in frame from base 1. Stable Graves' hyperthyroidism was defined as the absence of progression to ophthalmopathy over 18 months of follow-up. Hyperthyroidism patients were newly diagnosed, with disease duration under 2 months, and aged 18 to 65 years. Any patient with an uncontrolled infection, another autoimmune disease, pregnancy or lactation was excluded. Diagnoses were based on clinical symptoms, serum thyroxine and TRAb, thyroid ultrasound and orbital computed tomography. Total RNA was extracted with Trizol reagent, and quality was checked on an Agilent 2100 Bioanalyzer.

Recombination joined TRBV9 with TRBJ2-7; perhaps TRBD1 is the D gene, with 6 bases matching. This receptor was identified in a woman in her late teens or twenties with Graves' hyperthyroidism. Sequenced: peripheral blood or thyroid tissue (not recorded which). The DNA sequence reads TGTGCCAGCAGCCCAGAGGGGCAGGGGTCCTACGAGCAGTACTTC. It encodes CASSPEGQGSYEQYF.